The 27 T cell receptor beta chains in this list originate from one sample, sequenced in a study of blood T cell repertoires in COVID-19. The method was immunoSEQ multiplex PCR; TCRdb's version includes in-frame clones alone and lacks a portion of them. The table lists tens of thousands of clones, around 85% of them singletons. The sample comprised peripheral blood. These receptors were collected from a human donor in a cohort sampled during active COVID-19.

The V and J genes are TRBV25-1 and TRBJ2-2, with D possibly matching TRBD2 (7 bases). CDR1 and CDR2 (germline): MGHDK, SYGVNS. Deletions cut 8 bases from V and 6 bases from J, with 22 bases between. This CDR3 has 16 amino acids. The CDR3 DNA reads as TGTGCCAGCGCGGGCTCTACCGGGGGGCGGGCCGGGGAGCTGTTTTTT. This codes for CASAGSTGGRAGELFF.

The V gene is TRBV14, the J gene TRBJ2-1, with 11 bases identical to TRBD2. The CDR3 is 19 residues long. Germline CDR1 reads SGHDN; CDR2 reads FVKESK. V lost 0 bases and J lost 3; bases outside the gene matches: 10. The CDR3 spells CASSQDSLAGDLNYNEQFF. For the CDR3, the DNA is TGTGCCAGCAGCCAAGACTCACTAGCGGGAGACCTTAACTACAATGAGCAGTTCTTC. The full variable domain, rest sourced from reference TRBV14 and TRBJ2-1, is EAGVTQFPSHSVIEKGQTVTLRCDPISGHDNLYWYRRVMGKEIKFLLHFVKESKQDESGMPNNRFLAERTGGTYSTLKVQPAELEDSGVYFCASSQDSLAGDLNYNEQFFGPGTRLTVL.

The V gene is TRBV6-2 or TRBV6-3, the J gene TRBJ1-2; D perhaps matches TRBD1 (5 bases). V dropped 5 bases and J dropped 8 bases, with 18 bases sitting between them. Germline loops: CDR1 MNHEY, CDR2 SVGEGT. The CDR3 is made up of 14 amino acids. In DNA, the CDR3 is TGTGCCAGCAGTGGACGCGGGACCCAAAGAGGCTACACCTTC. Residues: CASSGRGTQRGYTF.

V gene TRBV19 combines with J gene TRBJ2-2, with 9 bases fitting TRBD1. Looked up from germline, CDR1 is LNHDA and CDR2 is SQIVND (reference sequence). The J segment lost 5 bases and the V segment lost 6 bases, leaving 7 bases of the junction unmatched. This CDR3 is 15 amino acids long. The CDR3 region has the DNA TGTGCCAGTAGGGCGGGACAGGGAAAGACCGGGGAGCTGTTTTTT. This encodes CASRAGQGKTGELFF.

CDR3 sequence (DNA): TGTGCCAGCACCTACCTTCAGGGGAACACTGAAGCTTTCTTT. As protein: CASTYLQGNTEAFF. The chain links TRBV7-2 to TRBJ1-1, with a possible D match to TRBD1 (5 bases). V gave up 7 bases and J gave up 1 base, with 13 bases separating them. The CDR3 is 14 amino acids. The germline gives CDR1 SGHTA, CDR2 FQGNSA.

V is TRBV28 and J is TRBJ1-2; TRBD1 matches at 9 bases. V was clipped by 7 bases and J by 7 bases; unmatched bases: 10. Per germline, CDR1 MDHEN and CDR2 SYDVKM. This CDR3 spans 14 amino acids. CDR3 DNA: TGTGCCAGCACCTCGCCGGGACAGGGTTTTGGCTACACCTTC. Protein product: CASTSPGQGFGYTF.

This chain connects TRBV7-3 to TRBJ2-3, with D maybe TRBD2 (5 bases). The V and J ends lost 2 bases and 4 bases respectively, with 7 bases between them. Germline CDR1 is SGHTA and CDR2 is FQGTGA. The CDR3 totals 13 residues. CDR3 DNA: TGTGCCAGCAGCTTACGAGCGGCAGATACGCAGTATTTT. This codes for CASSLRAADTQYF.

The CDR3 nucleotides read TGTGCCAGTAGTGGGGTTCCAGGACAGGAGAATCAGCCCCAGCATTTT. Amino acids: CASSGVPGQENQPQHF. The rearrangement links TRBV19 to TRBJ1-5; 7 bases align to TRBD1. This CDR3 comprises 16 residues. Germline trimming cut 5 bases from V and 4 bases from J; bases unmatched to any gene: 11. The germline V gene encodes CDR1 LNHDA and CDR2 SQIVND (reference sequence).

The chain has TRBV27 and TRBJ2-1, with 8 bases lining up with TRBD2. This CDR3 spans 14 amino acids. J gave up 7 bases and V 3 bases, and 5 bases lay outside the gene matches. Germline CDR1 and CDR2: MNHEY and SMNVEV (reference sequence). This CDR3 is CASSFGLARNEQFF. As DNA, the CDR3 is TGTGCCAGCAGTTTCGGACTAGCCCGAAATGAGCAGTTCTTC.

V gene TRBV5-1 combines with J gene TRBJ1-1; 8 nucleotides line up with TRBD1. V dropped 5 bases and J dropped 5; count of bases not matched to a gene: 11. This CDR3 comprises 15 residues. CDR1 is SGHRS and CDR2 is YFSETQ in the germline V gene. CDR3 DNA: TGCGCCAGCAGAGAGGACAGGGTTTTGAGGACTGAAGCTTTCTTT. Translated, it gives CASREDRVLRTEAFF.

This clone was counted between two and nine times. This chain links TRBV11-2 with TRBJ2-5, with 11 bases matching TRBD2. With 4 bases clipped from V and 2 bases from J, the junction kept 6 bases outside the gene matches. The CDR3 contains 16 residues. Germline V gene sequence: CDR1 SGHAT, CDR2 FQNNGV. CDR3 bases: TGTGCCAGCAGCTCAACTAGACTAGCGGGGCAAGAGACCCAGTACTTC. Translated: CASSSTRLAGQETQYF.

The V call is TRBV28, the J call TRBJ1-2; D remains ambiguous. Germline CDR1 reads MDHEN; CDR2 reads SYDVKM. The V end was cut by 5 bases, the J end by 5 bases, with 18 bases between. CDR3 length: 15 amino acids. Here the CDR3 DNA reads TGTGCCAGCAGTCGTGGCGGGGAAGGGTCTTATGGCTACACCTTC. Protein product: CASSRGGEGSYGYTF.

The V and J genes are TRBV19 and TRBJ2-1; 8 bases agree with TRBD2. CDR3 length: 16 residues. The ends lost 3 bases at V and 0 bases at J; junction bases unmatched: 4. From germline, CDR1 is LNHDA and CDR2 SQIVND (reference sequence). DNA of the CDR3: TGTGCCAGTAGTATCGTAGCGGGACTCTCCTACAATGAGCAGTTCTTC. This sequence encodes CASSIVAGLSYNEQFF.

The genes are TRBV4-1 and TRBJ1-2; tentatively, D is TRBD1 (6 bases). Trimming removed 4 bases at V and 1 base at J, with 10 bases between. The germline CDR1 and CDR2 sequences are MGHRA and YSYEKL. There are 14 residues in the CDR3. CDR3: CASSPTGLNYGYTF. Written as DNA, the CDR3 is TGCGCCAGCAGCCCGACAGGCCTTAACTATGGCTACACCTTC.

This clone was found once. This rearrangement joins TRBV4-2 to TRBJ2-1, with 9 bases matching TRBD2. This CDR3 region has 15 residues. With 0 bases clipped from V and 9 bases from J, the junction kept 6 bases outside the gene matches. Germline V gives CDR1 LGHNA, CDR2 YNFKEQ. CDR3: CASSQDLAGGREQFF. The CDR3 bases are TGTGCCAGCAGCCAAGATTTGGCGGGAGGGCGTGAGCAGTTCTTC.

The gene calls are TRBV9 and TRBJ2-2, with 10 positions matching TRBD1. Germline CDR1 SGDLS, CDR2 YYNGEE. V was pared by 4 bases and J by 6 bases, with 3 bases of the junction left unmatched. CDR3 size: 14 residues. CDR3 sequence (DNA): TGTGCCAGCAGCAGACAGGGGGCAGCCGGGGAGCTGTTTTTT. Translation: CASSRQGAAGELFF.

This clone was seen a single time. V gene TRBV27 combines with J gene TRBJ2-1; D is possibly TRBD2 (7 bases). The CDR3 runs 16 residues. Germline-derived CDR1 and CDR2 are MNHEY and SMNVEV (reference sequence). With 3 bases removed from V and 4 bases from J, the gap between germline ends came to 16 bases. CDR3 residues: CASSFPPAGAYNEQFF. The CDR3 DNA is TGTGCCAGCAGTTTCCCTCCTGCGGGGGCTTACAATGAGCAGTTCTTC.

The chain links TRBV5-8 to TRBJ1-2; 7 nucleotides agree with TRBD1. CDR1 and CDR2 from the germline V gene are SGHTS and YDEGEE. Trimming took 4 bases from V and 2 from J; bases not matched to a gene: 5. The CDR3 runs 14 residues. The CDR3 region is CASSIRTGNYGYTF. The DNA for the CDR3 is TGTGCCAGCAGCATTCGGACAGGCAACTATGGCTACACCTTC.

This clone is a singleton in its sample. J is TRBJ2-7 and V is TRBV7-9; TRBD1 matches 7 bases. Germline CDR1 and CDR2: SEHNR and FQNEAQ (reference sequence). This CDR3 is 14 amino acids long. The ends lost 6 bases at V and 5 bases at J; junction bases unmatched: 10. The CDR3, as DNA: TGTGCCAGCAGGCACGGACAGGAGCCTAACGAGCAGTACTTC. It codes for CASRHGQEPNEQYF.

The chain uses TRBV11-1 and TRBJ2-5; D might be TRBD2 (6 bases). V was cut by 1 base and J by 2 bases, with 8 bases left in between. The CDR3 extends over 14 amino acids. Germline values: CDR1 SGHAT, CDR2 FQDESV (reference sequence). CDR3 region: CASSLGGVQETQYF. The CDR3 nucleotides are TGTGCCAGCAGCTTAGGGGGGGTTCAAGAGACCCAGTACTTC.

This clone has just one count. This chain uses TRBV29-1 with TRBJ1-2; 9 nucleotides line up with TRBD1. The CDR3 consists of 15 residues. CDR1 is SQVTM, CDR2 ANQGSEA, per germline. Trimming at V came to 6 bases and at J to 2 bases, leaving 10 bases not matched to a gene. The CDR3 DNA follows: TGCAGCGTCCCCAGGACAGGGGCGCCCAACTATGGCTACACCTTC. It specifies CSVPRTGAPNYGYTF.

This CDR3 is CASGPQWYGNYTGELFF. CDR3 DNA sequence: TGTGCCAGCGGCCCCCAATGGTACGGGAATTACACCGGGGAGCTGTTTTTT. This chain connects TRBV7-9 to TRBJ2-2; tentatively, D is TRBD2 (5 bases). This CDR3 has 17 amino acids. Germline CDR1 and CDR2: SEHNR and FQNEAQ (reference sequence). V lost 8 bases to trimming and J lost 3 bases, with 22 bases between them.

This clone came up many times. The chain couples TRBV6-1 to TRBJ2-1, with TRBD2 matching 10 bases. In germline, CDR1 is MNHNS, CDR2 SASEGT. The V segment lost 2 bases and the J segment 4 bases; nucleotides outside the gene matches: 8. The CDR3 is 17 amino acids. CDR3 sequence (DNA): TGTGCCAGCAGTGAACAGAGCGGGGGGGAACCATACAATGAGCAGTTCTTC. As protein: CASSEQSGGEPYNEQFF.

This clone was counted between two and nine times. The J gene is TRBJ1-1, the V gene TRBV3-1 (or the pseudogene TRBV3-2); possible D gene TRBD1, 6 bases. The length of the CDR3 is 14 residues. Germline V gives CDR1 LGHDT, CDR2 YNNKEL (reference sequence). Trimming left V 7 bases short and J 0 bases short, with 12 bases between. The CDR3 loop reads CASKEQGMNTEAFF. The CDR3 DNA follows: TGTGCCAGCAAGGAACAGGGCATGAACACTGAAGCTTTCTTT.

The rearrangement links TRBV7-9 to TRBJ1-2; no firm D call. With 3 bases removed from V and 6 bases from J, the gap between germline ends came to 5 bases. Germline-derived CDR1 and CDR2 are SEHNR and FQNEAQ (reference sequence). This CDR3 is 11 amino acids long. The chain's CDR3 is CASSFTDGYTF. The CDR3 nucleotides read TGTGCCAGCAGCTTTACGGATGGCTACACCTTC.

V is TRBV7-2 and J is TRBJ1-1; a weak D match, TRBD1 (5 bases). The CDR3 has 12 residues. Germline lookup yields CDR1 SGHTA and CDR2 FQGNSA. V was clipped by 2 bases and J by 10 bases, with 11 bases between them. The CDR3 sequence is CASSLRVGVAFF. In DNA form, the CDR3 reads TGTGCCAGCAGCTTACGGGTAGGGGTAGCTTTCTTT.

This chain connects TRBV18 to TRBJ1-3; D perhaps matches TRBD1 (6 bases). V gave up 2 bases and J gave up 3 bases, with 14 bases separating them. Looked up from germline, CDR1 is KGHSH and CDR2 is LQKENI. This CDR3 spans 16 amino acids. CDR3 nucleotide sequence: TGTGCCAGCTCACCAACGGCAGGGGTTGTTGGAAACACCATATATTTT. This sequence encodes CASSPTAGVVGNTIYF.